The sequence of this TCR beta chain was determined in a study of blood T cell repertoires in COVID-19. The germline V gene encodes CDR1 MNHEY and CDR2 SVGEGT. The CDR3 contains 16 residues. V lost 6 bases to trimming and J lost 0 bases, with 18 bases between them. Sequencing was performed with immunoSEQ multiplex PCR; in TCRdb, only in-frame clones are kept and a portion is missing. The table shows nearly 80,000 clones, with 84% occurring only once. The specimen was peripheral blood. This chain uses TRBV6-2 or TRBV6-3 with TRBJ2-7; TRBD1 is a possible D gene (6 bases). This TCR came from a man in his fifties or sixties with acute or convalescent COVID-19. The CDR3 sequence is CASSPMTGDLSYEQYF. The CDR3 nucleotides are TGTGCCAGCAGCCCCATGACAGGAGATCTCTCCTACGAGCAGTACTTC.